Listed below are T cell receptor beta chains from one sample, sequenced in a study of cytomegalovirus exposure and HLA in healthy donors. TCRdb's table, derived via immunoSEQ multiplex PCR, lists solely in-frame clones and lacks some. The table has about 130,000 clones, 85% seen once. The sample comprised PBMCs. These receptors were taken from a woman aged 25 to 39 in good health and CMV-seropositive. Both conserved end residues are part of each CDR3. Fields, in order: clone size, CDR3 length, J gene, V gene, D gene, CDR3 DNA, CDR3 protein. D genes are given only for firm matches. Expanded clones are given a class, and other clones once, few, many or no size at all.

few	16	TRBJ2-7	TRBV30	TRBD1	TGTGCCTGGAGTGTACCGTTGGACAGGGTAGGCTACGAGCAGTACTTC	CAWSVPLDRVGYEQYF
NA	11	TRBJ1-1	TRBV30	NA	TGTGCGGGAGGGCTAAACACTGAAGCTTTCTTT	CAGGLNTEAFF
NA	14	TRBJ2-7	TRBV10-2	TRBD2	TGCGCCAGCAGTGTACTAGCGGGAGTAAACGAGCAGTACTTC	CASSVLAGVNEQYF
NA	16	TRBJ2-1	TRBV4-2	TRBD2	TGTGCCAGCAGCCAAGATCCGCTAGCGGGAGGTAATGAGCAGTTCTTC	CASSQDPLAGGNEQFF
NA	16	TRBJ1-1	TRBV5-1	TRBD1	TGCGCCAGCAGCTTGAACAGGGGGCCGAAGAACACTGAAGCTTTCTTT	CASSLNRGPKNTEAFF
once	14	TRBJ1-6	TRBV19	TRBD1	TGTGCCAGTACGGAACAGGGGGCAAATTCACCCCTCCACTTT	CASTEQGANSPLHF
NA	15	TRBJ1-1	TRBV5-5	NA	TGTGCCAGCAGCTTGTGGGACACCCTGGACACTGAAGCTTTCTTT	CASSLWDTLDTEAFF
NA	14	TRBJ1-1	TRBV19	NA	TGTGCCAGTAGTATTGGGGCTTTGAACACTGAAGCTTTCTTT	CASSIGALNTEAFF
NA	15	TRBJ1-3	TRBV6-1	NA	TGTGCCAGCAGTGAAGTAGGGAGGTTTGGAAACACCATATATTTT	CASSEVGRFGNTIYF
NA	16	TRBJ2-5	TRBV7-8	NA	TGTGCCAGCAGCTATCCGGGACAATCGAATGGGGAGACCCAGTACTTC	CASSYPGQSNGETQYF
NA	16	TRBJ1-1	TRBV4-1	TRBD1	TGCGCCAGCAGCCAAGACCTGACAGGGACGAACACTGAAGCTTTCTTT	CASSQDLTGTNTEAFF
NA	11	TRBJ2-1	TRBV7-9	TRBD1	TGTGCCAGCAGGCTCGGACAGGGACAGTTCTTC	CASRLGQGQFF
NA	11	TRBJ2-7	TRBV27	NA	TGTGCCAGCAGTTCGTACTACGAGCAGTACTTC	CASSSYYEQYF
NA	15	TRBJ2-1	TRBV28	TRBD2	TGTGCCAGCAGTTTAGCGGGAGAAGGAAGCAATGAGCAGTTCTTC	CASSLAGEGSNEQFF
NA	14	TRBJ1-2	TRBV9	NA	TGTGCCAGCAGCGTAGGTGCGGGTTTAGATGGCTACACCTTC	CASSVGAGLDGYTF
NA	13	TRBJ2-7	TRBV5-1	TRBD2	TGCGCCAGCAGTGAGCGGGGGGCCGACGAGCAGTACTTC	CASSERGADEQYF
NA	14	TRBJ1-1	TRBV5-1	NA	TGCGCCAGCAGCTTGGCCTTGGGAGGCACTGAAGCTTTCTTT	CASSLALGGTEAFF
NA	14	TRBJ1-2	TRBV5-1	TRBD1	TGCGCCAGCAGCTTGGGACAGGGAGGAGGTAGCTACACCTTC	CASSLGQGGGSYTF
NA	15	TRBJ2-2	TRBV2	NA	TGTGCCAGCAGTGACGAATGGGGGGGCTCCGGGGAGCTGTTTTTT	CASSDEWGGSGELFF
NA	17	TRBJ1-5	TRBV6-1	TRBD1	TGTGCCAGCAGTGAGACAGGGGGCCCTTATAGCAATCAGCCCCAGCATTTT	CASSETGGPYSNQPQHF
NA	17	TRBJ1-2	TRBV27	NA	TGTGCCAGCAGCCACGTATCCGACAGGACGATTAACTATGGCTACACCTTC	CASSHVSDRTINYGYTF
few	12	TRBJ2-7	TRBV28	NA	TGTGCCAGCAGTTTAATACAGGGAAAGCAGTACTTC	CASSLIQGKQYF
NA	16	TRBJ2-7	TRBV10-3	NA	TGTGCCATCAGTGAGAACCCCGGGACTGGGTCCTACGAGCAGTACTTC	CAISENPGTGSYEQYF
once	13	TRBJ1-2	TRBV19	TRBD1	TGTGCCAGTAGTATCGGGACAGGAGGTGGCTACACCTTC	CASSIGTGGGYTF
NA	11	TRBJ1-5	TRBV9	NA	TGTGCCAGTGGGGGAGGGCAGCCCCAGCATTTT	CASGGGQPQHF
NA	14	TRBJ2-2	TRBV30	TRBD2	TGTGCCTGGAGGGCGGGGGGAAGAGGCGGGGAGCTGTTTTTT	CAWRAGGRGGELFF
NA	13	TRBJ1-1	TRBV5-5	NA	TGTGCCAGCAGGGCGGGAGGGTCCCCTGAAGCTTTCTTT	CASRAGGSPEAFF
NA	15	TRBJ1-1	TRBV6-1	NA	TGTGCCAGCAGTGATAGGGGGACCTCGAACACTGAAGCTTTCTTT	CASSDRGTSNTEAFF
NA	14	TRBJ1-3	TRBV6-5	NA	TGTGCCAGCAGCACTCAGGGTGCTGGAAACACCATATATTTT	CASSTQGAGNTIYF
NA	13	TRBJ1-1	TRBV7-9	NA	TGTGCCAGCACCGAACAGGGCGGCACTGAAGCTTTCTTT	CASTEQGGTEAFF
NA	15	TRBJ2-1	TRBV2	TRBD2	TGTGCCAGCATGGGACGGGGGGGCAGGGGCAATGAGCAGTTCTTC	CASMGRGGRGNEQFF
NA	13	TRBJ2-7	TRBV7-2	NA	TGTGCCAGCAGCCTACTCGGAGGTTACGAGCAGTACTTC	CASSLLGGYEQYF
NA	16	TRBJ2-1	TRBV5-1	TRBD1	TGCGCCAGCAGCTACATTACCGGGACAGGGGTCAGGGAGCAGTTCTTC	CASSYITGTGVREQFF
NA	19	TRBJ2-2	TRBV10-3	TRBD2	TGTGCCATCAGTGAGTCAGATAGCGGGTCCCTCCCGGGGACCGGGGAGCTGTTTTTT	CAISESDSGSLPGTGELFF
NA	17	TRBJ2-3	TRBV4-2	TRBD2	TGTGCCAGCAGTCCTTCTGGTCGGGGGGGCAGTTTGGATACGCAGTATTTT	CASSPSGRGGSLDTQYF
few	14	TRBJ2-3	TRBV2	TRBD1	TGTGCCAGCAGCGCCTGGACAGGGGCAGATACGCAGTATTTT	CASSAWTGADTQYF
NA	14	TRBJ2-1	TRBV5-1	TRBD1	TGCGCCAGCAGCTTGGACCAGGGGGACAATGAGCAGTTCTTC	CASSLDQGDNEQFF
NA	14	TRBJ1-1	TRBV7-3	NA	TGTGCCAGCAGCTTAAATGGGGGCAGGGATGAAGCTTTCTTT	CASSLNGGRDEAFF
NA	12	TRBJ1-1	TRBV6-5	NA	TGTGCCAGCAGTTACGAGGGGAGGGAAGCTTTCTTT	CASSYEGREAFF
NA	14	TRBJ2-1	TRBV5-1	NA	TGCGCCAGCAGCCTCGGCCCGGGAGTTGGGGAGCAGTTCTTC	CASSLGPGVGEQFF
NA	14	TRBJ2-7	TRBV27	TRBD2	TGTGCCAGCAGTCGACTAGCGGGAGGAGACGAGCAGTACTTC	CASSRLAGGDEQYF
few	16	TRBJ2-3	TRBV5-1	TRBD2	TGCGCCAGCAGCTACAGACTAGCGGGAGGGGAAGATACGCAGTATTTT	CASSYRLAGGEDTQYF
NA	12	TRBJ1-1	TRBV19	NA	TGTGCCAGTAGTGAGGCGTACACTGAAGCTTTCTTT	CASSEAYTEAFF
NA	15	TRBJ2-1	TRBV11-3	TRBD2	TGTGCCAGCAGCATACTAGCGGGAGGGCCCAATGAGCAGTTCTTC	CASSILAGGPNEQFF
NA	14	TRBJ2-7	TRBV7-9	NA	TGTGCCAGCAGCCCTTCGACAGGATCCTACGAGCAGTACTTC	CASSPSTGSYEQYF
once	13	TRBJ2-1	TRBV5-4	NA	TGTGCCAGCAGATTTGACAGTCACAATGAGCAGTTCTTC	CASRFDSHNEQFF
NA	14	TRBJ2-1	TRBV6-4	TRBD2	TGTGCCAGCAGTGTCTCTAGCGGTAGCGATGAGCAGTTCTTC	CASSVSSGSDEQFF
few	16	TRBJ1-1	TRBV5-6	NA	TGTGCCAGCAGCCTCCTGGGAGTATCCATGAACACTGAAGCTTTCTTT	CASSLLGVSMNTEAFF
NA	14	TRBJ1-4	TRBV28	NA	TGTGCCAGCAGTTTGGCTCAGTATAATGAAAAACTGTTTTTT	CASSLAQYNEKLFF
NA	15	TRBJ2-7	TRBV18	TRBD2	TGTGCCAGCTCACTCCTGATAGCGGGAGATAACGAGCAGTACTTC	CASSLLIAGDNEQYF